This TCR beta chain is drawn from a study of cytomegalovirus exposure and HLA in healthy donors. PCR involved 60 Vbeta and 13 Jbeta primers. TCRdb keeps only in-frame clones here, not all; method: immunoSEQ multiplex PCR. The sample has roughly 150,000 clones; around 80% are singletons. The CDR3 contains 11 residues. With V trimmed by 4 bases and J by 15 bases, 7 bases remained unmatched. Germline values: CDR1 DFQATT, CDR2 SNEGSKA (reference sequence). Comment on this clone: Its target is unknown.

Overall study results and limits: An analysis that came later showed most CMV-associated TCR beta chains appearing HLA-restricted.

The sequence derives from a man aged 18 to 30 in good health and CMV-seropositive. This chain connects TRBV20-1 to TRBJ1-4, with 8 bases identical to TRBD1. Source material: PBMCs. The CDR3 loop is CSATDRGFVFF. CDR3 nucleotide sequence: TGCAGTGCTACAGACAGGGGTTTTGTGTTTTTT.